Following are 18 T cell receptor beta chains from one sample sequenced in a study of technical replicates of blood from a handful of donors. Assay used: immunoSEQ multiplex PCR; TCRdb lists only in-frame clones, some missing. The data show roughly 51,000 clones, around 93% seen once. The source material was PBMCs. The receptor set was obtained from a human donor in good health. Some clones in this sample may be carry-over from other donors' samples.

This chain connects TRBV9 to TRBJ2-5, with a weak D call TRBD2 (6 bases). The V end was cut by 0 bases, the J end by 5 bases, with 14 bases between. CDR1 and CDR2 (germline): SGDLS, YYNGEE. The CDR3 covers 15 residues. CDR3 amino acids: CASSVEPGELETQYF. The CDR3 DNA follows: TGTGCCAGCAGCGTAGAACCGGGGGAATTGGAGACCCAGTACTTC.

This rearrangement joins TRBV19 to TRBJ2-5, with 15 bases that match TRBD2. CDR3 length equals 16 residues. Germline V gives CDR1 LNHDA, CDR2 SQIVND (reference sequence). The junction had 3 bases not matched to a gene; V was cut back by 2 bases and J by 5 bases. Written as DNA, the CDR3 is TGTGCCAGTAGTATAAGGACTAGCGGGGGGGCGGAGACCCAGTACTTC. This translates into CASSIRTSGGAETQYF.

This CDR3 is CSVAGGTGSDGYTF. The CDR3 DNA reads as TGCAGCGTGGCGGGGGGGACCGGCTCTGATGGCTACACCTTC. The V and J genes are TRBV29-1 and TRBJ1-2, with D possibly matching TRBD1 (5 bases). V was trimmed by 6 bases and J by 6 bases, leaving 20 bases between them. The CDR3 sequence is 14 residues long. The germline CDR1 and CDR2 sequences are SQVTM and ANQGSEA.

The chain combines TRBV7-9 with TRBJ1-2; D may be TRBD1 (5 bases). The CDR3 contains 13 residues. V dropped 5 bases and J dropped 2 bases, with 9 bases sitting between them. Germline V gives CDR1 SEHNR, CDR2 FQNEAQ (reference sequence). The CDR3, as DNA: TGTGCCAGCAGCCAGACAGCGAACTATGGCTACACCTTC. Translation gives CASSQTANYGYTF.

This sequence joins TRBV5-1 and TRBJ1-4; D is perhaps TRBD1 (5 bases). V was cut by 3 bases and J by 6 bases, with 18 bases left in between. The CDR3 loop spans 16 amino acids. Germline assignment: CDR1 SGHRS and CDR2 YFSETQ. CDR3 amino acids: CASSSSGSAIYEKLFF. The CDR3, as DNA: TGCGCCAGCAGCTCCTCAGGGTCGGCCATCTATGAAAAACTGTTTTTT.

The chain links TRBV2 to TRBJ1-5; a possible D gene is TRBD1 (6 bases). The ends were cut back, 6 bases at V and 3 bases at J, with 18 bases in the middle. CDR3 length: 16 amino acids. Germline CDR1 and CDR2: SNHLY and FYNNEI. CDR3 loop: CASRRSGTSVNQPQHF. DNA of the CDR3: TGTGCCAGCAGGCGTTCCGGGACATCAGTCAATCAGCCCCAGCATTTT.

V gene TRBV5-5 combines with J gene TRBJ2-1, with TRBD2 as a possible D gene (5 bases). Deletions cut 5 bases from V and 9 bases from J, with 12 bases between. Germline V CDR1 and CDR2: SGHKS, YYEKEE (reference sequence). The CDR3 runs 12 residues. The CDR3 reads CASRGLEGEQFF. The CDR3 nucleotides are TGTGCCAGCAGAGGACTCGAGGGTGAGCAGTTCTTC.

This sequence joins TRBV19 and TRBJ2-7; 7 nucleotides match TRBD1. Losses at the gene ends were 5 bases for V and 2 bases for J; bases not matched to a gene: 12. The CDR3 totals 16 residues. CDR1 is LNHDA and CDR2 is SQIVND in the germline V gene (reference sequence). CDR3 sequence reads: CASSSRGTDGAYEQYF. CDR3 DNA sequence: TGTGCCAGTAGTTCAAGAGGGACAGATGGAGCCTACGAGCAGTACTTC.

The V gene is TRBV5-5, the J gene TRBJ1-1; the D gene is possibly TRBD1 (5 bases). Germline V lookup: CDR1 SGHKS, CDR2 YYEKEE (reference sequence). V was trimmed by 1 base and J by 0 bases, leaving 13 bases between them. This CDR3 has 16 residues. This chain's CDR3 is CASSLNLGVLNTEAFF. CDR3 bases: TGTGCCAGCAGCTTGAACCTAGGGGTATTGAACACTGAAGCTTTCTTT. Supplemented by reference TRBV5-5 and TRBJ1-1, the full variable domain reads DAGVTQSPTHLIKTRGQQVTLRCSPISGHKSVSWYQQVLGQGPQFIFQYYEKEERGRGNFPDRFSARQFPNYSSELNVNALLLGDSALYLCASSLNLGVLNTEAFFGQGTRLTVV.

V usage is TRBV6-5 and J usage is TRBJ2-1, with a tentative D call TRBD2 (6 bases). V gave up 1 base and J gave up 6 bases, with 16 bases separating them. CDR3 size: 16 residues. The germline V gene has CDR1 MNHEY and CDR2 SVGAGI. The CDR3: CASSYLRRGGGNEQFF. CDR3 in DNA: TGTGCCAGCAGTTACTTGAGGCGGGGTGGAGGCAATGAGCAGTTCTTC.

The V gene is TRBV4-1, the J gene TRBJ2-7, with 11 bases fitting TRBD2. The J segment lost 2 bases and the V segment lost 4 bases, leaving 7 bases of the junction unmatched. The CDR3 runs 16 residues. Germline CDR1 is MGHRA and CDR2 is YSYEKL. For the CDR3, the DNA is TGCGCCAGCAGCCCATCGACTAGCGGGGCAACCTACGAGCAGTACTTC. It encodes CASSPSTSGATYEQYF.

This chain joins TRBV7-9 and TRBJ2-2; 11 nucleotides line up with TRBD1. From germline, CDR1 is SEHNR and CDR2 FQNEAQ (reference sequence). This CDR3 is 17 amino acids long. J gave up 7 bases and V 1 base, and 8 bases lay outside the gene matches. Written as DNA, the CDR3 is TGTGCCAGCAGCTTAGAAGGAGGACAGGGGGCAGGCGGGGAGCTGTTTTTT. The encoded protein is CASSLEGGQGAGGELFF.

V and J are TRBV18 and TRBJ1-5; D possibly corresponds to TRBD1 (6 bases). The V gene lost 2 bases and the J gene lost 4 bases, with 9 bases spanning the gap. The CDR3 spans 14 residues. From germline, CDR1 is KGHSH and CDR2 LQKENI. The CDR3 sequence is CASSPRRGNQPQHF. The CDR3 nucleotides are TGTGCCAGCTCACCAAGAAGGGGGAATCAGCCCCAGCATTTT.

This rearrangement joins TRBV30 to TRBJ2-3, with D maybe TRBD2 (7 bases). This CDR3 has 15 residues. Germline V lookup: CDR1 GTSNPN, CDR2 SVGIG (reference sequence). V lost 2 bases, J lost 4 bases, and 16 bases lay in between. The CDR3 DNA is TGTGCCTGGAGTAGCTACATAGGGGGGGCAGATACGCAGTATTTT. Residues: CAWSSYIGGADTQYF. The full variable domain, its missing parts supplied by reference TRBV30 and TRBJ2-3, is SQTIHQWPATLVQPVGSPLSLECTVEGTSNPNLYWYRQAAGRGLQLLFYSVGIGQISSEVPQNLSASRPQDRQFILSSKKLLLSDSGFYLCAWSSYIGGADTQYFGPGTRLTVL.

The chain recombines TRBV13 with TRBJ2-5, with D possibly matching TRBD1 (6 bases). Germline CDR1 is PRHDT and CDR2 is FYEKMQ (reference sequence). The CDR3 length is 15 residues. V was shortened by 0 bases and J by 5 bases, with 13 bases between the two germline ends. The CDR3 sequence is CASSLGQGSAETQYF. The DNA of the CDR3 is TGTGCCAGCAGCTTAGGGCAGGGGAGTGCGGAGACCCAGTACTTC.

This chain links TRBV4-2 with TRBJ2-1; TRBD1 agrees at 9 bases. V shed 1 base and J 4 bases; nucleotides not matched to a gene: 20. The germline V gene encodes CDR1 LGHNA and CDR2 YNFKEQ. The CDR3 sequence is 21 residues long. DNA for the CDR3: TGTGCCAGCAGCCAAGGGGGATGGGGACAGGGTCGAGCGGGCGAATACAATGAGCAGTTCTTC. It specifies CASSQGGWGQGRAGEYNEQFF.

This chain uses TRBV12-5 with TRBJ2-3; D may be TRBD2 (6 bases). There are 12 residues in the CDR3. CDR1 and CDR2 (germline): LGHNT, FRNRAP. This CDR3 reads CASGTPQDTQYF. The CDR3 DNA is TGTGCCTCGGGGACTCCCCAAGATACGCAGTATTTT.

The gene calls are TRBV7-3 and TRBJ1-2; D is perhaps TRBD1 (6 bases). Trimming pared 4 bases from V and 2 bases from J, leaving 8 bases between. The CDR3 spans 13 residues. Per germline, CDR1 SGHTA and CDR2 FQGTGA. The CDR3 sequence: CASSSGHNYGYTF. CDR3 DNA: TGTGCCAGCAGCTCGGGACACAACTATGGCTACACCTTC. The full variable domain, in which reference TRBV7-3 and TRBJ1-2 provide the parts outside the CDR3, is GAGVSQTPSNKVTEKGKYVELRCDPISGHTALYWYRQSLGQGPEFLIYFQGTGAADDSGLPNDRFFAVRPEGSVSTLKIQRTERGDSAVYLCASSSGHNYGYTFGSGTRLTVV.